This is a list of T cell receptor beta chains from one sample in a study of blood T cell repertoires in COVID-19. This table comes from immunoSEQ multiplex PCR, and its TCRdb copy is limited to in-frame clones, with some not included. The sample contains hundreds of thousands of clones, approximately 87% of which appear only once. Specimen: peripheral blood. The receptors were sampled from a woman aged 70-85 years with active or convalescent COVID-19. Both conserved end residues are part of each CDR3. Fields, in order: J gene, V gene, clone size, D gene, CDR3 protein, CDR3 DNA. The D gene is left open where the match is weak. A row's size may be missing; if present it is once, few, many or a size class.

j_gene: TRBJ2-3
v_gene: TRBV29-1
abundance: NA
d_gene: NA
CDR3aa: CSPERDTDTQYF
CDR3nt: TGCAGCCCCGAGAGGGACACAGATACGCAGTATTTT

j_gene: TRBJ2-5
v_gene: TRBV18
abundance: NA
d_gene: NA
CDR3aa: CASSLQETQYF
CDR3nt: TGTGCCAGCTCACTACAAGAGACCCAGTACTTC

j_gene: TRBJ2-5
v_gene: TRBV7-8
abundance: NA
d_gene: NA
CDR3aa: CASSLAGSQETQYF
CDR3nt: TGTGCCAGCAGCTTAGCCGGGTCTCAAGAGACCCAGTACTTC

j_gene: TRBJ2-7
v_gene: TRBV19
abundance: few
d_gene: NA
CDR3aa: CASSPRGSISYEQYF
CDR3nt: TGTGCCAGTAGTCCTAGGGGGTCCATCTCCTACGAGCAGTACTTC

j_gene: TRBJ1-6
v_gene: TRBV7-8
abundance: NA
d_gene: NA
CDR3aa: CASSLDQDNSPLHF
CDR3nt: TGTGCCAGCAGCTTGGATCAGGATAATTCACCCCTCCACTTT

j_gene: TRBJ1-1
v_gene: TRBV29-1
abundance: NA
d_gene: NA
CDR3aa: CSVDGGEPHTEAFF
CDR3nt: TGCAGCGTTGATGGTGGGGAGCCTCACACTGAAGCTTTCTTT

j_gene: TRBJ2-5
v_gene: TRBV6-5
abundance: NA
d_gene: NA
CDR3aa: CASKTSLGETQYF
CDR3nt: TGTGCCAGCAAAACTTCTCTCGGGGAGACCCAGTACTTC

j_gene: TRBJ2-7
v_gene: TRBV7-3
abundance: NA
d_gene: TRBD1
CDR3aa: CASSSDRVSREQYF
CDR3nt: TGTGCCAGCAGCTCGGACAGGGTATCGAGGGAGCAGTACTTC

j_gene: TRBJ2-7
v_gene: TRBV7-9
abundance: NA
d_gene: TRBD1
CDR3aa: CASSLRQGPSSYEQYF
CDR3nt: TGTGCCAGCAGCCTCAGACAGGGTCCATCCTCCTACGAGCAGTACTTC

j_gene: TRBJ2-3
v_gene: TRBV9
abundance: once
d_gene: NA
CDR3aa: CASSVEGVVQYF
CDR3nt: TGTGCCAGCAGCGTAGAGGGGGTTGTGCAGTATTTT

j_gene: TRBJ2-1
v_gene: TRBV24-1
abundance: NA
d_gene: TRBD2
CDR3aa: CATSDWTSSSYNEQFF
CDR3nt: TGTGCCACCAGTGATTGGACTAGCAGCTCCTACAATGAGCAGTTCTTC

j_gene: TRBJ1-2
v_gene: TRBV30
abundance: NA
d_gene: NA
CDR3aa: CAWNRESGYTF
CDR3nt: TGTGCCTGGAACAGGGAGAGTGGCTACACCTTC

j_gene: TRBJ1-1
v_gene: TRBV6-5
abundance: NA
d_gene: TRBD1
CDR3aa: CASSSQGVAFF
CDR3nt: TGTGCCAGCAGTTCCCAGGGGGTAGCTTTCTTT

j_gene: TRBJ2-1
v_gene: TRBV10-3
abundance: NA
d_gene: TRBD2
CDR3aa: CAIRDTGGGSNEQFF
CDR3nt: TGTGCCATCAGGGACACGGGAGGTGGTTCGAATGAGCAGTTCTTC

j_gene: TRBJ2-2
v_gene: TRBV28
abundance: NA
d_gene: NA
CDR3aa: CASRATGDGELFF
CDR3nt: TGTGCCAGCAGGGCGACGGGGGACGGGGAGCTGTTTTTT

j_gene: TRBJ1-1
v_gene: TRBV7-2
abundance: few
d_gene: NA
CDR3aa: CASKTQPSTEAFF
CDR3nt: TGTGCCAGCAAAACGCAACCCAGCACTGAAGCTTTCTTT

j_gene: TRBJ2-3
v_gene: TRBV5-1
abundance: NA
d_gene: TRBD1
CDR3aa: CASSLGQGYTDTQYF
CDR3nt: TGCGCCAGCAGCTTGGGACAGGGATACACAGATACGCAGTATTTT

j_gene: TRBJ2-3
v_gene: TRBV5-1
abundance: once
d_gene: TRBD2
CDR3aa: CASSLMPSGDTDTQYF
CDR3nt: TGCGCCAGCAGCTTGATGCCTAGCGGGGACACAGATACGCAGTATTTT

j_gene: TRBJ1-1
v_gene: TRBV5-5
abundance: few
d_gene: TRBD1
CDR3aa: CASSPFDRVGTEAFF
CDR3nt: TGTGCCAGCAGCCCCTTTGACAGGGTAGGCACTGAAGCTTTCTTT

j_gene: TRBJ1-4
v_gene: TRBV5-5
abundance: NA
d_gene: NA
CDR3aa: CASRYGQVVDEKLFF
CDR3nt: TGTGCCAGCAGATATGGTCAAGTAGTCGATGAAAAACTGTTTTTT

j_gene: TRBJ2-5
v_gene: TRBV29-1
abundance: NA
d_gene: TRBD1
CDR3aa: CSVRTGPSQETQYF
CDR3nt: TGCAGCGTTAGGACAGGGCCATCCCAAGAGACCCAGTACTTC

j_gene: TRBJ2-4
v_gene: TRBV11-2
abundance: NA
d_gene: NA
CDR3aa: CASSLGIGPPRDIQYF
CDR3nt: TGTGCCAGCAGCTTAGGGATAGGCCCTCCGAGGGACATTCAGTACTTC

j_gene: TRBJ1-1
v_gene: TRBV2
abundance: NA
d_gene: NA
CDR3aa: CASKRGRDLTEAFF
CDR3nt: TGTGCCAGCAAACGGGGGAGGGATCTGACTGAAGCTTTCTTT

j_gene: TRBJ2-2
v_gene: TRBV3-1/TRBV3-2
abundance: few
d_gene: TRBD2
CDR3aa: CASSQWGRGGDTGELFF
CDR3nt: TGTGCCAGCAGCCAATGGGGACGGGGAGGGGACACCGGGGAGCTGTTTTTT

j_gene: TRBJ2-5
v_gene: TRBV19
abundance: NA
d_gene: NA
CDR3aa: CASSMRRGETQYF
CDR3nt: TGTGCCAGTAGTATGAGGCGAGGGGAGACCCAGTACTTC

j_gene: TRBJ2-5
v_gene: TRBV7-9
abundance: NA
d_gene: NA
CDR3aa: CASSHRVIETQYF
CDR3nt: TGTGCCAGCAGCCACAGGGTAATAGAGACCCAGTACTTC

j_gene: TRBJ1-5
v_gene: TRBV11-2
abundance: NA
d_gene: NA
CDR3aa: CASSSSSPQPQHF
CDR3nt: TGTGCCAGCAGCTCGTCTTCCCCTCAGCCCCAGCATTTT

j_gene: TRBJ2-1
v_gene: TRBV5-4
abundance: NA
d_gene: TRBD2
CDR3aa: CASSLGSGSMPNEQFF
CDR3nt: TGTGCCAGCAGCTTGGGTAGCGGGAGTATGCCCAATGAGCAGTTCTTC

j_gene: TRBJ2-1
v_gene: TRBV5-1
abundance: NA
d_gene: NA
CDR3aa: CASSPTGRYYNEQFF
CDR3nt: TGCGCCAGCAGCCCTACCGGGAGATACTACAATGAGCAGTTCTTC

j_gene: TRBJ2-7
v_gene: TRBV29-1
abundance: NA
d_gene: NA
CDR3aa: CSVAEFQGYEQYF
CDR3nt: TGCAGCGTTGCCGAGTTTCAGGGCTACGAGCAGTACTTC

j_gene: TRBJ2-1
v_gene: TRBV5-4
abundance: few
d_gene: NA
CDR3aa: CASSFPESYNEQFF
CDR3nt: TGTGCCAGCAGCTTCCCAGAATCCTACAATGAGCAGTTCTTC

j_gene: TRBJ2-7
v_gene: TRBV7-2
abundance: once
d_gene: TRBD2
CDR3aa: CASSSTSGGSEQYF
CDR3nt: TGTGCCAGCAGCTCGACTAGCGGGGGGTCCGAGCAGTACTTC

j_gene: TRBJ2-5
v_gene: TRBV7-9
abundance: few
d_gene: NA
CDR3aa: CASSLGRGRAPQETQYF
CDR3nt: TGTGCCAGCAGCTTAGGTAGGGGCCGGGCGCCCCAAGAGACCCAGTACTTC

j_gene: TRBJ1-2
v_gene: TRBV6-5
abundance: NA
d_gene: NA
CDR3aa: CASNTHYRAPGYTF
CDR3nt: TGTGCCAGCAATACCCACTACAGGGCTCCTGGCTACACCTTC

j_gene: TRBJ1-4
v_gene: TRBV5-1
abundance: NA
d_gene: NA
CDR3aa: CASSVQGAGAEKLFF
CDR3nt: TGCGCCAGCAGCGTACAGGGAGCGGGGGCTGAAAAACTGTTTTTT

j_gene: TRBJ2-2
v_gene: TRBV6-5
abundance: NA
d_gene: TRBD1
CDR3aa: CASRTGQGAGGELFF
CDR3nt: TGTGCCAGCAGGACGGGGCAGGGGGCTGGCGGGGAGCTGTTTTTT

j_gene: TRBJ2-2
v_gene: TRBV3-1/TRBV3-2
abundance: NA
d_gene: TRBD2
CDR3aa: CASSQISGGEGGELFF
CDR3nt: TGTGCCAGCAGCCAAATCAGCGGGGGGGAAGGCGGGGAGCTGTTTTTT

j_gene: TRBJ2-1
v_gene: TRBV6-5
abundance: once
d_gene: TRBD1
CDR3aa: CASSYSGQGYNEQFF
CDR3nt: TGTGCCAGCAGTTACTCAGGACAGGGGTACAATGAGCAGTTCTTC

j_gene: TRBJ2-2
v_gene: TRBV10-3
abundance: NA
d_gene: NA
CDR3aa: CAIRGQPTIGELFF
CDR3nt: TGTGCCATCAGGGGACAACCGACTATCGGGGAGCTGTTTTTT

j_gene: TRBJ1-2
v_gene: TRBV10-3
abundance: NA
d_gene: NA
CDR3aa: CAISGAESNYGYTF
CDR3nt: TGTGCCATCAGTGGGGCAGAATCTAACTATGGCTACACCTTC

j_gene: TRBJ1-1
v_gene: TRBV28
abundance: NA
d_gene: NA
CDR3aa: CASSPGLPRDTEAFF
CDR3nt: TGTGCCAGCAGCCCAGGGTTGCCGCGCGACACTGAAGCTTTCTTT

j_gene: TRBJ2-5
v_gene: TRBV7-3
abundance: NA
d_gene: TRBD1
CDR3aa: CASSLGTGRGETQYF
CDR3nt: TGTGCCAGCAGCCTCGGGACAGGAAGAGGAGAGACCCAGTACTTC

j_gene: TRBJ2-7
v_gene: TRBV11-2
abundance: NA
d_gene: TRBD2
CDR3aa: CASSYTGGGQSYEQYF
CDR3nt: TGTGCCAGCAGCTATACCGGGGGGGGCCAGTCCTACGAGCAGTACTTC

j_gene: TRBJ1-6
v_gene: TRBV18
abundance: few
d_gene: NA
CDR3aa: CASSPRPLIENSPLHF
CDR3nt: TGTGCCAGCTCACCACGTCCCCTGATAGAGAATTCACCCCTCCACTTT

j_gene: TRBJ1-1
v_gene: TRBV4-2
abundance: NA
d_gene: NA
CDR3aa: CASSQDLSSRGNTEAFF
CDR3nt: TGTGCCAGCAGCCAAGATCTTAGCTCCCGGGGGAACACTGAAGCTTTCTTT

j_gene: TRBJ2-2
v_gene: TRBV3-1/TRBV3-2
abundance: NA
d_gene: TRBD2
CDR3aa: CASSQDRRLAGAQNTGELFF
CDR3nt: TGTGCCAGCAGCCAAGATCGAAGGCTAGCGGGGGCCCAGAACACCGGGGAGCTGTTTTTT

j_gene: TRBJ1-4
v_gene: TRBV3-1/TRBV3-2
abundance: NA
d_gene: NA
CDR3aa: CASSQGGHEKLFF
CDR3nt: TGTGCCAGCAGCCAAGGGGGCCATGAAAAACTGTTTTTT

j_gene: TRBJ1-4
v_gene: TRBV5-3
abundance: NA
d_gene: NA
CDR3aa: CARSLVQGNEKLFF
CDR3nt: TGTGCCAGAAGCTTGGTGCAGGGTAATGAAAAACTGTTTTTT

j_gene: TRBJ2-7
v_gene: TRBV27
abundance: NA
d_gene: TRBD1
CDR3aa: CASSRTGGYEQYF
CDR3nt: TGTGCCAGCAGTCGGACAGGGGGCTACGAGCAGTACTTC

j_gene: TRBJ1-5
v_gene: TRBV4-1
abundance: NA
d_gene: NA
CDR3aa: CASSLSGGTQHF
CDR3nt: TGCGCCAGCAGTCTATCCGGGGGAACCCAGCATTTT

j_gene: TRBJ2-7
v_gene: TRBV30
abundance: NA
d_gene: TRBD2
CDR3aa: CAWSVVRGWVEQYF
CDR3nt: TGTGCCTGGAGTGTAGTGCGGGGGTGGGTCGAGCAGTACTTC

j_gene: TRBJ2-5
v_gene: TRBV5-1
abundance: NA
d_gene: NA
CDR3aa: CASSFGVETQYF
CDR3nt: TGCGCCAGCAGCTTCGGGGTAGAGACCCAGTACTTC

j_gene: TRBJ2-7
v_gene: TRBV19
abundance: NA
d_gene: NA
CDR3aa: CASSIGTGTTYEQYF
CDR3nt: TGTGCCAGTAGTATAGGAACAGGGACTACCTACGAGCAGTACTTC